What follows describes a single T cell receptor beta chain. Its antigen target is currently unknown. Within one base of it there is no much larger clone, and no base qualities were kept. Sequencer: Illumina NovaSeq 6000. cDNA libraries for TCRalpha and TCRbeta were prepared by 5'RACE using constant-segment primers, with sample barcodes and unique molecular identifiers added. Trizol reagent was used to extract RNA from every sample. The libraries were amplified in two PCR steps, and the second step added a second sample barcode and Illumina TruSeq adapters. Libraries were sequenced on an Illumina NovaSeq with 2 x 150 bp paired-end reads. In the original analysis: Demultiplexing of reads and collapsing into UMI-guided consensus sequences were performed with migec v1.2.7. Using mixcr v2.1.11, UMI consensuses were aligned to TRA and TRB V and J templates and then assembled into clonotypes. A clonotype was counted as expanded or contracted only when both edgeR and NoisET called the clonotype significant, with the noise models trained on biological replicates. edgeR calls used a false discovery rate-adjusted p below 0.01 and a log2 fold-change threshold of 1. PCA with hierarchical clustering of max-normalized trajectories of the 1000 most abundant clonotypes was used as exploratory dynamics analysis. Separately sequenced CD4+ and CD8+ repertoires were used to assign a CD4 or CD8 phenotype to each responding clone. TCRdb's own reprocessing of the public reads used fastp at Q25 and MiXCR and kept productive beta chains. Each entry is one CDR3 protein sequence, shown with its most common DNA and genes. TCRdb, not the original authors, processed these V and J calls. The sample table records under 200,000 distinct CDR3 sequences; roughly a third of these occur just once. The top ten hold 12% of the sample.

The sample originates from a study of T-cell memory formation after mild COVID-19 (dated by TCRdb to the early 2020s). General notes on the study: TCR sequence clusters from the two donors were largely donor specific. In a couple of donors, T-cell clones that expanded and contracted after mild COVID-19 were followed by sequencing TCRalpha and TCRbeta repertoires longitudinally. The cohort was made up of two young adult volunteers, one female and one male, who were previously healthy. Summary of the overall study and its limitations: Only two mild cases were covered by the study, and larger cohorts that include severe cases with pre-infection samples were considered necessary. Some responding clones were detected in pre-infection memory, suggesting pre-existing cross-reactive memory T cells joined the SARS-CoV-2 response. From day 15 to 85, contracting clones showed balanced CD4/CD8 phenotypes, whereas a second wave of clones that expanded from day 15 to 37 leaned towards CD4+. The second-wave clones that peaked on day 37 were not confirmed to be SARS-CoV-2 specific. Contracting CD4+ clones appeared mostly in the CM and EM memory subsets, whereas CD8+ clones were enriched in EMRA.

Ficoll-Paque density gradient centrifugation was used to isolate PBMCs. At the junction V is shortened by 7 bases and J by 3 bases; bases outside the gene matches: 7. In the germline V gene (reference sequence), CDR1 corresponds to LGHDT and CDR2 to YNNKEL. Taken from cysteine to phenylalanine, the CDR3 has 14 residues. CDR3 DNA is the only sequence kept; it has 42 bases, read in frame from the first base. Source material: PBMCs or a T cell subset sorted from them (not recorded which). The clonotype comes from an adult woman who had mild COVID-19 (a few samples of this study predate the infection). The sample titles of this study are shuffled in the database, so cell type and time point are left out; the donor was told from shared clones. The chain uses TRBV3-1 and TRBJ1-1; 8 of the junction bases match TRBD1. Read as DNA, the sequence is TGTGCCAGCATACCCGACAGGGGCGACACTGAAGCTTTCTTT. It translates as CASIPDRGDTEAFF.